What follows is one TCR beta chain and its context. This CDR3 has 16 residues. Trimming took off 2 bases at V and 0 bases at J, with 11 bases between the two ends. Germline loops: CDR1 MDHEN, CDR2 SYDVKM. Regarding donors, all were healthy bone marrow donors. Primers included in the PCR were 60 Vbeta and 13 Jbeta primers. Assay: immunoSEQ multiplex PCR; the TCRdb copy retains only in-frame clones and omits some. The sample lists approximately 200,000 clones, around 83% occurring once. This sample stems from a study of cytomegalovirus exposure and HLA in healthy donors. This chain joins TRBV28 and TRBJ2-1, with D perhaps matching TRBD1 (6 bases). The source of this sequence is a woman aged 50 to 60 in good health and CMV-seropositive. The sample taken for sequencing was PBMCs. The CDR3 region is CASSLRVGASYNEQFF. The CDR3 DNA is TGTGCCAGCAGTTTACGGGTGGGGGCCTCCTACAATGAGCAGTTCTTC.